Listed below are T cell receptor beta chains from one sample, sequenced in a study of T-cell reconstitution after alpha-beta-depleted transplantation in children. In TCRdb, the PCR reads were re-called with MiXCR into one record per CDR3 protein. The repertoire holds about 400,000 distinct CDR3 sequences, roughly 20% seen once, with 3.5% to 4% in the top ten. Sequenced here: PBMCs from the stem cell graft donor, sampled from the stem cell graft. The source of these receptors is a human donor who donated a stem cell graft to a child with acute myeloid leukemia. Each CDR3 is given with its conserved first and last residue. D genes are given only for firm matches. Not every row has a clone size; where given, it reads once, few, many or a size class.

V	J	D	size	DNA	CDR3
TRBV12-3/TRBV12-4	TRBJ2-1	TRBD1	.	TGTGCCAGCAGTAATAAAGACAGGGGGCGCCCCAATGAGCAGTTCTTC	CASSNKDRGRPNEQFF
TRBV25-1	TRBJ2-1	.	few	TGTGCCAGCAGTGAATATCATTTTCTAGCCTACAATGAGCAGTTCTTC	CASSEYHFLAYNEQFF
TRBV20-1	TRBJ2-7	TRBD1	.	TGCAGTGCTAGAGGGGGACAGGGTAGGAGCGAGCAGTACTTC	CSARGGQGRSEQYF
TRBV28	TRBJ2-7	.	.	TGTGCCAGCAGAACCCGGTCGACGAAAGTCTACGAGCAGTACTTC	CASRTRSTKVYEQYF
TRBV15	TRBJ1-1	.	many	TGTGCCACCAGCAGAGATAAAGGGATGAACACTGAAGCTTTCTTT	CATSRDKGMNTEAFF
TRBV11-1	TRBJ2-1	TRBD2	.	TGTGCCAGCAGTCCGGGAATGGTGGAGCGGGAGGATTACAATGAGCAGTTCTTC	CASSPGMVEREDYNEQFF
TRBV12-5	TRBJ1-5	.	.	TGTGCTAGTGCCCCGGAGGGGCTCGGACAGCCCCAGCATTTT	CASAPEGLGQPQHF
TRBV4-1	TRBJ2-5	.	few	TGCGCCAGCAGCCAAGGGGGAGTGAAGACCCAGTACTTC	CASSQGGVKTQYF
TRBV12-3/TRBV12-4	TRBJ2-7	.	few	TGTGCCAGCAGGCCCGGGACTTCCCTTTGGGAGCAGTACTTC	CASRPGTSLWEQYF
TRBV20-1	TRBJ2-7	.	few	TGCAGTGTCGGGAGGTGGGACATCCCCCACGAGCAGTACTTC	CSVGRWDIPHEQYF
TRBV9	TRBJ1-1	.	few	TGTGCCAGCAGCCCCCTGAACACTGAAGCTTTCTTT	CASSPLNTEAFF
TRBV4-3	TRBJ2-7	.	.	TGCGCCAGCAGCCAAGACCCGAACGCCTACGAGCAGTACTTC	CASSQDPNAYEQYF
TRBV20-1	TRBJ1-2	.	many	TGCAGTGCTAGCTCTGGGGCCAACATCGGAGGCTACACCTTC	CSASSGANIGGYTF
TRBV4-1	TRBJ1-1	.	.	TGCGCCAGCGCCGAGCACAGGGCCATGAACACTGAAGCTTTCTTT	CASAEHRAMNTEAFF
TRBV20-1	TRBJ2-5	TRBD2	many	TGCAGTGCTAGAGATAGGATAGCGGGAGCCGGGGAGACCCAGTACTTC	CSARDRIAGAGETQYF
TRBV4-3	TRBJ2-1	.	few	TGCGCCAGCAGCAAAGCCCCCGTTGGGGATGAGCAGTTCTTC	CASSKAPVGDEQFF
TRBV9	TRBJ2-5	.	.	TGTGCCAGCAGCGTAGGTCCACATCAGGACCAAGAGACCCAGTACTTC	CASSVGPHQDQETQYF
TRBV12-3/TRBV12-4	TRBJ2-3	.	.	TGTGCCAGCAGCTCCCCCCAGCGCACAGATACGCAGTATTTT	CASSSPQRTDTQYF
TRBV20-1	TRBJ2-5	TRBD2	few	TGCAGTGCTAGCGGGGGACTAGCTGGGGAGACCCAGTACTTC	CSASGGLAGETQYF
TRBV4-1	TRBJ2-2	TRBD2	once	TGCGCCAGCAGCCATTCAAGACTAGCGGGAGCCACAGGCACCGGGGAGCTGTTTTTT	CASSHSRLAGATGTGELFF
TRBV7-2	TRBJ2-7	.	.	TGTGCCAGCGCTGCTAGCCCAACCTACGGGCAGTACTTC	CASAASPTYGQYF
TRBV4-2	TRBJ2-1	.	many	TGTGCCAGCAGCCAGGTGATGTCATCAGTCGAACCCTACAATGAGCAGTTCTTC	CASSQVMSSVEPYNEQFF
TRBV29-1	TRBJ2-3	.	.	TGCAGCGTTGTCGCGAAAAGCACAGATACGCAGTATTTT	CSVVAKSTDTQYF
TRBV10-3	TRBJ2-3	TRBD2	.	TGTGCCATCAGCGATCCACCCGGGACTAGCGGTACAGATACGCAGTATTTT	CAISDPPGTSGTDTQYF
TRBV13	TRBJ2-3	TRBD2	few	TGTGCCAGCAGCTTACGGCCCCAACTAGCGGGGGGTACAGATACGCAGTATTTT	CASSLRPQLAGGTDTQYF
TRBV20-1	TRBJ2-7	.	few	TGCAGTGCTAGAGATTCTGGCGGGGTCAAAGCCTACGAGCAGTACTTC	CSARDSGGVKAYEQYF
TRBV6-1	TRBJ2-5	TRBD1	few	TGTGCCAGCAGTGGATGGGACAGGGGAAAAGAGACCCAGTACTTC	CASSGWDRGKETQYF
TRBV29-1	TRBJ1-2	.	few	TGCAGCGCGGAGACAGCCGACTATGGCTACACCTTC	CSAETADYGYTF
TRBV28	TRBJ1-5	.	.	TGTGCCAGCAGTTTACAGGGGAATAGCAATCAGCCCCAGCATTTT	CASSLQGNSNQPQHF
TRBV21-1	TRBJ2-3	.	few	TGTGCCAGCAGCAAAGTGGGACTAGCGTCGGGGACAGATACGCAGTATTTT	CASSKVGLASGTDTQYF
TRBV28	TRBJ2-2	TRBD2	few	TGTGCCAGCAGACCCTTTTTGGGGGAGGGCGGGGAGCTGTTTTTT	CASRPFLGEGGELFF
TRBV6-5	TRBJ1-1	TRBD1	few	TGTGCCAGCAGTTTGGACAGGGGGCGGGACACTGAAGCTTTCTTT	CASSLDRGRDTEAFF
TRBV4-1	TRBJ2-7	TRBD1	once	TGCGCCAGCAGCCCTTGGACAGGTTTCAAGTACGAGCAGTACTTC	CASSPWTGFKYEQYF
TRBV4-2	TRBJ2-1	TRBD2	many	TGTGCCAGCAGCCCAGAGGGGACTAGCGGGTACAATGAGCAGTTCTTC	CASSPEGTSGYNEQFF
TRBV9	TRBJ2-7	.	.	TGTGCCAGCAGCGTAGGAACTACCCGCTCCTACGAGCAGTACTTC	CASSVGTTRSYEQYF
TRBV20-1	TRBJ2-7	.	.	TGCAGTGCTAGAGGTAGAGACCGCTCCTACGAGCAGTACTTC	CSARGRDRSYEQYF
TRBV7-2	TRBJ2-7	.	.	TGTGCCAGCGCTGCTAGCCCAACCTACGAGCAGTACTTC	CASAASPTYEQYF
TRBV29-1	TRBJ2-2	.	few	TGCAGCGTCCCGGACCCAGTGATGACCGGGGAGCTGTTTTTT	CSVPDPVMTGELFF